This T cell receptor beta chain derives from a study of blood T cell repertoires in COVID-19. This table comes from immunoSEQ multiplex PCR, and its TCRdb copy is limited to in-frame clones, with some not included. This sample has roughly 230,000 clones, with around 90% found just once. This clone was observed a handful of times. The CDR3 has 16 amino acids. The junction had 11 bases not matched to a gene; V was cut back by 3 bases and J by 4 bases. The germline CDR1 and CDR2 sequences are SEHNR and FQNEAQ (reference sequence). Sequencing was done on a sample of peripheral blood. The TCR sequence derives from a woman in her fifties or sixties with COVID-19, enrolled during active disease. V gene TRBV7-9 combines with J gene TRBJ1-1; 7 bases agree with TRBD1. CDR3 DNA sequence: TGTGCCAGCAGCTTCGGTGGTAGGGGGCTCGGCACTGAAGCTTTCTTT. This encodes CASSFGGRGLGTEAFF.